The 16 T cell receptor beta chains below all came from one sample that was sequenced in a study of blood T cell repertoires in COVID-19 (dated by TCRdb to about 2020). The library was prepared using the immunoSEQ multiplex PCR assay. In its TCRdb copy, this immuneACCESS table keeps in-frame sequences only and misses some clones. Where compared with another copy, unresolved V genes explain less than half of these, and the others have no known cause. Here the sample has some 180,000 clones; 60% to 85% occur a single time. The ten largest clones represent around 8.1% of the sample. What was sequenced was peripheral blood. These receptors were collected from a woman in her fifties or sixties with active or convalescent COVID-19.

V usage is TRBV21-1 and J usage is TRBJ2-3; the table names TRBD1, a call not compared with the DNA. TRBV21-1 is shown as a pseudogene. This CDR3 has 17 amino acids. CDR3 residues: CASSKGDRGSFRNTQYF. DNA of the CDR3: TGTGCCAGCAGCAAGGGAGACAGGGGGTCGTTTAGGAATACGCAGTATTTT.

This chain joins TRBV19 and TRBJ1-5, with 7 positions matching TRBD1. Trimming removed 7 bases from V and 6 bases from J; junction bases left unmatched: 6. Germline CDR1 LNHDA, CDR2 SQIVND (reference sequence). The CDR3 loop spans 13 amino acids. CDR3 region: CASNQGVFQPQHF. As DNA, the CDR3 is TGTGCCAGTAATCAGGGGGTGTTTCAGCCCCAGCATTTT.

V and J are TRBV28 and TRBJ1-1; 8 bases match TRBD1. Germline assignment: CDR1 MDHEN and CDR2 SYDVKM. The CDR3 has 14 amino acids. V dropped 7 bases and J dropped 6; count of bases not matched to a gene: 10. CDR3 sequence: CASTETGAGAEAFF. The CDR3, as DNA: TGTGCCAGCACCGAGACAGGGGCTGGCGCTGAAGCTTTCTTT. Together with reference TRBV28 and TRBJ1-1, the CDR3 gives the full variable domain: DVKVTQSSRYLVKRTGEKVFLECVQDMDHENMFWYRQDPGLGLRLIYFSYDVKMKEKGDIPEGYSVSREKKERFSLILESASTNQTSMYLCASTETGAGAEAFFGQGTRLTVV.

The rearrangement joins TRBV20-1 to TRBJ1-1; 9 nucleotides match TRBD1. Germline V gene lookup returns CDR1 DFQATT and CDR2 SNEGSKA (reference sequence). This CDR3 spans 11 amino acids. The V and J ends lost 6 bases and 9 bases, in that order; junction bases with no gene match: 5. Here the CDR3 DNA reads TGCAGTGCACTACAGGGGGCGCAAGCTTTCTTT. This codes for CSALQGAQAFF.

The rearrangement uses TRBV21-1 and TRBJ1-4; TRBD1, the table's D call, was not compared with the DNA. TRBV21-1 represents a pseudogene. The CDR3 consists of 16 residues. The CDR3 nucleotides read TGTGCCAGCGGCTATAGCAAAGTTGCCAGGGCTCTGAAACTGTTTTTT. Its translation is CASGYSKVARALKLFF.

A remark on this clone: Other DNA sequences in the sample encode the same CDR3. V and J are TRBV20-1 and TRBJ1-2; perhaps TRBD1 as D (5 bases). The V end lost 6 bases, the J end lost 6 bases, and 8 bases lay between the germline ends. CDR3 length equals 10 residues. Germline assignment: CDR1 DFQATT and CDR2 SNEGSKA (reference sequence). As DNA, the CDR3 is TGCAGTGCCAGGGAAGATGGCTACACCTTC. It codes for CSAREDGYTF.

The chain couples TRBV25-1 to TRBJ1-1; D unclear. Germline V gives CDR1 MGHDK, CDR2 SYGVNS. This CDR3 has 16 amino acids. The V end was cut by 2 bases, the J end by 0 bases, with 13 bases between. The CDR3 bases are TGTGCCAGCAGTGAAAACCCCCGGGTCATGAACACTGAAGCTTTCTTT. This encodes CASSENPRVMNTEAFF.

This chain uses TRBV19 with TRBJ1-4, with TRBD1 identical over 7 bases. CDR1 LNHDA and CDR2 SQIVND come from the germline V gene (reference sequence). This CDR3 is 15 amino acids long. The J segment lost 4 bases and the V segment lost 5 bases, leaving 7 bases of the junction unmatched. CDR3 residues: CASSGRTGNNEKLFF. CDR3 DNA: TGTGCCAGTAGTGGGAGGACAGGCAATAATGAAAAACTGTTTTTT.

This clone came up a few times. The chain joins TRBV28 to TRBJ1-2; D is unresolved. Germline V gives CDR1 MDHEN, CDR2 SYDVKM. This CDR3 comprises 13 residues. Trimming cost V 6 bases and J 6 bases, with 14 bases left between them. CDR3 amino acids: CASSPHNRDGYTF. The CDR3 nucleotides are TGTGCCAGCAGCCCTCATAACCGGGATGGCTACACCTTC.

This chain links TRBV12-3 or TRBV12-4 with TRBJ1-1; D not certain. The CDR3 runs 13 residues. Between the trimmed V and J ends, which lost 2 bases and 2 bases, there was a span of 6 bases. CDR3: CASSLYGNTEAFF. Written as DNA, the CDR3 is TGTGCCAGCAGTTTATACGGTAACACTGAAGCTTTCTTT.

The chain couples TRBV9 to TRBJ1-2; possibly TRBD1 for D (5 bases). Trimming stripped 7 bases from V and 2 bases from J, with 12 bases between. This CDR3 has 13 residues. CDR1 SGDLS and CDR2 YYNGEE come from the germline V gene. CDR3 loop: CASLGGGNYGYTF. CDR3 in DNA: TGTGCCAGCCTTGGGGGGGGAAACTATGGCTACACCTTC. Combining the CDR3 with reference TRBV9 and TRBJ1-2 gives the whole variable domain DSGVTQTPKHLITATGQRVTLRCSPRSGDLSVYWYQQSLDQGLQFLIQYYNGEERAKGNILERFSAQQFPDLHSELNLSSLELGDSALYFCASLGGGNYGYTFGSGTRLTVV.

This clone was observed once. The V and J genes are TRBV5-1 and TRBJ1-5, with D possibly matching TRBD1 (6 bases). The ends were cut back, 0 bases at V and 6 bases at J, with 16 bases in the middle. Germline V CDR1 and CDR2: SGHRS, YFSETQ. This CDR3 has 16 residues. CDR3 in amino acids: CASSLGTPGDGQPQHF. In nucleotides, the CDR3 is TGCGCCAGCAGCTTGGGGACCCCAGGGGACGGTCAGCCCCAGCATTTT.

The V call is TRBV19, the J call TRBJ2-7; no clear D. The CDR3 has 13 residues. Deletions cut 5 bases from V and 3 bases from J, with 11 bases between. Germline-derived CDR1 and CDR2 are LNHDA and SQIVND (reference sequence). The DNA for the CDR3 is TGTGCCAGTAGTTCCCGTTCCCGCTACGAGCAGTACTTC. Translated: CASSSRSRYEQYF.

The gene calls are TRBV7-2 and TRBJ1-4, with 7 bases matching TRBD1. V lost 0 bases and J lost 8; bases outside the gene matches: 6. The germline V gene encodes CDR1 SGHTA and CDR2 FQGNSA. This CDR3 is built from 15 residues. CDR3 protein: CASSLAKAGGEKLFF. The CDR3 DNA reads TGTGCCAGCAGCTTAGCGAAGGCAGGGGGGGAAAAACTGTTTTTT.

Note on this clone: Other DNA sequences in this specimen translate into the identical CDR3. This rearrangement joins TRBV28 to TRBJ1-5, with unresolved D. Germline CDR1 reads MDHEN; CDR2 reads SYDVKM. Trimming pared 3 bases from V and 1 base from J, leaving 7 bases between. The CDR3 contains 14 residues. The CDR3 DNA reads TGTGCCAGCAGTTTTCGAGGGAGCAATCAGCCCCAGCATTTT. This encodes CASSFRGSNQPQHF.

This clone was picked up a small number of times. The chain couples TRBV4-1 to TRBJ2-1; 7 bases line up with TRBD2. The length of the CDR3 is 15 residues. The J segment lost 9 bases and the V segment lost 0 bases, leaving 8 bases of the junction unmatched. Looked up from germline, CDR1 is MGHRA and CDR2 is YSYEKL. The CDR3 here is CASSQERTRRSEQFF. CDR3 nucleotides: TGCGCCAGCAGCCAAGAGAGGACTAGGAGGTCTGAGCAGTTCTTC.